A single sample gave rise to the 28 T cell receptor beta chains below, sequenced in a study of T cells expressing NK-cell markers. TCRdb reprocessed the 5' RACE reads and reports one entry per CDR3 protein, with no DNA. The table lists over 250,000 distinct CDR3 sequences. Sequenced material: blood T cells: a sorted CD56 or NKG2C T cell subset, CD4+ or CD8+ T cells, or bulk PBMC T cells (not recorded which). These receptors all stem from a woman aged 18 to 69 in good health.

The chain carries TRBV20-1 and TRBJ2-6. CDR3 length: 12 residues. Germline V gene lookup returns CDR1 DFQATT and CDR2 SNEGSKA (reference sequence). The CDR3: CSAGDGANVLTF.

The chain has TRBV5-1 and TRBJ1-6. Germline loops: CDR1 SGHRS, CDR2 YFSETQ. CDR3 size: 17 residues. The CDR3: CASSPEGRGSYNSPLHF. Supplemented by reference TRBV5-1 and TRBJ1-6, the full variable domain reads KAGVTQTPRYLIKTRGQQVTLSCSPISGHRSVSWYQQTPGQGLQFLFEYFSETQRNKGNFPGRFSGRQFSNSRSEMNVSTLELGDSALYLCASSPEGRGSYNSPLHFGNGTRLTVT.

This chain joins TRBV20-1 and TRBJ2-7; the D call from TCRdb, TRBD1, cannot be confirmed without DNA. Germline values: CDR1 DFQATT, CDR2 SNEGSKA (reference sequence). This CDR3 has 14 amino acids. This chain's CDR3 is CSARGRTGPYEQYF.

The chain couples TRBV28 to TRBJ2-4; lacking DNA, the TRBD2 call made by TCRdb goes unchecked. Germline values: CDR1 MDHEN, CDR2 SYDVKM. The CDR3 is 19 amino acids. CDR3 sequence: CATILYEILLGKAKNIQYF.

The rearrangement uses TRBV30 and TRBJ2-6. Germline CDR1 and CDR2: GTSNPN and SVGIG (reference sequence). CDR3 length: 13 amino acids. CDR3 sequence: CAWRTSGANVLTF.

The chain is built from TRBV29-1 and TRBJ2-3; absent DNA, TCRdb's TRBD2 call cannot be checked. Germline V gene sequence: CDR1 SQVTM, CDR2 ANQGSEA. This CDR3 has 13 amino acids. CDR3 sequence reads: CSVASGRTDTQYF.

The CDR3 protein is CASSARTGSFTEAFF. V is TRBV25-1 and J is TRBJ1-1; TCRdb's D call, TRBD1, is unchecked because there is no DNA. Germline V gene lookup returns CDR1 MGHDK and CDR2 SYGVNS. This CDR3 is built from 15 residues.

The V gene is TRBV7-9, the J gene TRBJ2-1; the D call of TRBD2 rests on TCRdb alone, since no DNA is present to check it. The CDR3 totals 15 residues. CDR1 and CDR2 from the germline V gene are SEHNR and FQNEAQ (reference sequence). CDR3: CASSLGTSGHGEQFF. The full variable domain, rest sourced from reference TRBV7-9 and TRBJ2-1, is DTGVSQNPRHKITKRGQNVTFRCDPISEHNRLYWYRQTLGQGPEFLTYFQNEAQLEKSRLLSDRFSAERPKGSFSTLEIQRTEQGDSAMYLCASSLGTSGHGEQFFGPGTRLTVL.

The rearrangement uses TRBV4-2 and TRBJ2-3; TCRdb picks TRBD1, but there is no DNA to check that call. There are 17 residues in the CDR3. CDR1 LGHNA and CDR2 YNFKEQ come from the germline V gene. This chain's CDR3 is CASSRGQASASTDTQYF.

V is TRBV19 and J is TRBJ1-2; the TCRdb D gene call, TRBD1, has no DNA to confirm it. Per the germline V gene, CDR1 is LNHDA and CDR2 is SQIVND (reference sequence). The CDR3 extends over 14 amino acids. CDR3: CASSRDRGSYGYTF.

The chain recombines TRBV5-1 with TRBJ2-1. Germline V gene data show CDR1 as SGHRS and CDR2 as YFSETQ. The CDR3 is 16 residues long. CDR3 protein: CASSLEPTTSLNEQFF.

This sequence joins TRBV5-5 and TRBJ2-3. The CDR3 runs 14 residues. Germline values: CDR1 SGHKS, CDR2 YYEKEE (reference sequence). This CDR3 is CASSPGTGFDTQYF.

This chain links TRBV3-1 with TRBJ2-3; TCRdb's D call, TRBD2, is unchecked because there is no DNA. This CDR3 region has 17 residues. Germline V gene lookup returns CDR1 LGHDT and CDR2 YNNKEL (reference sequence). The CDR3 here is CASSHAGGSRYTDTQYF.

J is TRBJ2-3 and V is TRBV15; TCRdb picks TRBD2, but there is no DNA to check that call. The CDR3 runs 16 residues. Germline V gives CDR1 LNHNV, CDR2 YYDKDF (reference sequence). The CDR3 sequence: CSTSRDLTRGSDTQYF.

The chain uses TRBV11-2 and TRBJ2-1; TCRdb proposes TRBD2, but this gene call is untestable without DNA. Germline V CDR1 and CDR2: SGHAT, FQNNGV. This CDR3 is 16 amino acids long. The chain's CDR3 is CASSEWTSGNYNEQFF.

V is TRBV12-3 or TRBV12-4 and J is TRBJ2-5; checking the TCRdb D call of TRBD1 is not possible without DNA. The CDR3 covers 14 residues. CDR3: CASSLGQPFGTQYF.

J is TRBJ2-7 and V is TRBV12-3 or TRBV12-4; checking the TCRdb D call of TRBD1 is not possible without DNA. This CDR3 has 14 residues. The CDR3 reads CASGPGQGLRGQYF.

The chain couples TRBV29-1 to TRBJ2-5. This CDR3 is built from 11 residues. Germline loops: CDR1 SQVTM, CDR2 ANQGSEA. The CDR3 protein is CSVEEGKTQYF. Supplemented by reference TRBV29-1 and TRBJ2-5, the full variable domain reads SAVISQKPSRDICQRGTSLTIQCQVDSQVTMMFWYRQQPGQSLTLIATANQGSEATYESGFVIDKFPISRPNLTFSTLTVSNMSPEDSSIYLCSVEEGKTQYFGPGTRLLVL.

The chain has TRBV6-2 or TRBV6-3 and TRBJ1-6. CDR3 length: 15 amino acids. The germline gives CDR1 MNHEY, CDR2 SVGEGT. The CDR3: CASRPTGNSNSPLHF.

The chain's CDR3 is CASSYSIGRNTEAFF. The rearrangement uses TRBV6-5 and TRBJ1-1. The CDR3 length is 15 residues. The germline V gene encodes CDR1 MNHEY and CDR2 SVGAGI.

The chain combines TRBV9 with TRBJ2-3. Germline V gene lookup returns CDR1 SGDLS and CDR2 YYNGEE. This CDR3 has 15 amino acids. CDR3 protein: CASSPAFKNADTQYF. Together with reference TRBV9 and TRBJ2-3, the CDR3 gives the full variable domain: DSGVTQTPKHLITATGQRVTLRCSPRSGDLSVYWYQQSLDQGLQFLIQYYNGEERAKGNILERFSAQQFPDLHSELNLSSLELGDSALYFCASSPAFKNADTQYFGPGTRLTVL.

The chain uses TRBV10-3 and TRBJ2-2; TCRdb reports TRBD1, a call that lacks DNA to check it against. This CDR3 is 15 amino acids long. CDR1 and CDR2 (germline): ENHRY, SYGVKD. CDR3 residues: CATSRGGTNTGELFF.

This rearrangement joins TRBV20-1 to TRBJ2-1; TCRdb's D call, TRBD1, is unchecked because there is no DNA. In germline, CDR1 is DFQATT, CDR2 SNEGSKA (reference sequence). The CDR3 totals 16 residues. The CDR3 spells CSAPGRRVSSYNEQFF.

CDR3: CASSLPGRGYTF. This chain joins TRBV12-3 or TRBV12-4 and TRBJ1-2; the D gene TCRdb calls, TRBD1, cannot be checked with no DNA. The length of the CDR3 is 12 residues.

The chain employs TRBV12-3 or TRBV12-4 and TRBJ1-1; TCRdb selects TRBD1, and the lack of DNA leaves this call unchecked. The CDR3 length is 12 residues. The CDR3 region is CASSSQGIEAFF.

CDR3 sequence: CSAPTSAHTDTQYF. The chain carries TRBV20-1 and TRBJ2-3; TCRdb indicates TRBD2, and absent DNA this call remains unverified. The CDR3 covers 14 residues. Per germline, CDR1 DFQATT and CDR2 SNEGSKA (reference sequence).

The J gene is TRBJ2-7, the V gene TRBV30; TCRdb designates TRBD2, a call that cannot be tested without DNA. Germline V CDR1 and CDR2: GTSNPN, SVGIG (reference sequence). This CDR3 has 14 amino acids. CDR3 protein: CAWSSGTLTYEQYF.

The chain carries TRBV6-2 or TRBV6-3 and TRBJ2-1; as DNA is missing, the TRBD1 call by TCRdb cannot be tested. Germline CDR1 is MNHEY and CDR2 is SVGEGT. This CDR3 spans 14 amino acids. CDR3 region: CASSWGKAYNEQFF.